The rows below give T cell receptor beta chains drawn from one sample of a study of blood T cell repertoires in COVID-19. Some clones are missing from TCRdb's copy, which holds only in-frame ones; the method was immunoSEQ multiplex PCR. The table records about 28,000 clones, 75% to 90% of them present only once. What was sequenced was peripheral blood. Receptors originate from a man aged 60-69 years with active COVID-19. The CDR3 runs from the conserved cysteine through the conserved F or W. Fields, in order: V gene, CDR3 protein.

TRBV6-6,CASSYPSGGTDTQYF
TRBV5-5,CASSLGDPDSNEQFF
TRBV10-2,CASSGDRANYGYTF
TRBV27,CASRRGLETQYF
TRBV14,CASSLGGGAFLNNEQFF
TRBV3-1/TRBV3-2,CASSQNSRGQETQYF
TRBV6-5,CASSSSGGNTEAFF
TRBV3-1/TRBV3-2,CASSHTGTGDSPLHF
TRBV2,CASTRKPGTGTNTGELFF
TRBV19,CASSIQAGGPDEQFF
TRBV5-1,CASSLDRGPEKLFF
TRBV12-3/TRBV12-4,CASSTSSYEQYF
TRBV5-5,CASSRAGGHMNTEAFF
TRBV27,CASKAPTGYGYTF
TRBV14,CASSQQIRDRRFF
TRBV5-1,CASSLPGTGYEQYF
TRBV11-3,CASSPDKGREQYF
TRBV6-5,CATCVLGQMYGYTF
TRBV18,CASSPLDRGNTEAFF
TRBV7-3,CASSPRQGAVGELFF
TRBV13,CASSLELGAGANVLTF
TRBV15,CATSSGGARQYF
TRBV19,CATSGLGEKLFF
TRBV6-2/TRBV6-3,CASSPLGTPSTDTQYF
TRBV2,CASSEVARALISQHFF
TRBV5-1,CASSLVVSPYEQYF
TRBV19,CASSIGSGQGTYEQYF
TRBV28,CASRSLSNQPQHF
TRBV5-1,CASSSGTPITRYGYTF
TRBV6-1,CASSEVQGRGGFEQYF
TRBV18,CASSLLQGAGELFF
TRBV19,CASSILVGRTPSGANVLTF
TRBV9,CASSVESGESGNTIYF
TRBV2,CASRPGLGTYEQYF
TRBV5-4,CASSLSQGREKLFF
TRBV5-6,CASSSDWYEQFF
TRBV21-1,CASSGAGTGGSTIYF
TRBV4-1,CASSQEFRQGIRETQYF
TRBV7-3,CASSPAGGRNTEAFF
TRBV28,CASSDNRGRNSPLHF
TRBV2,CASIRQGSNNEQYF
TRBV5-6,CASSLAWRGGTGELFF
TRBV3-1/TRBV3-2,CASSSRGSTGELFF
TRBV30,CAWSVLGGDQPQHF
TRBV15,CATSRVRGEGGGTEAFF
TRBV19,CASALRASSYEQYF
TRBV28,CASRPTGEAYEQYF
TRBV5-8,CASSIQGLNYGYTF
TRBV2,CASMVSRVAKNIQYF
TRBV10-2,CASSEWGSGVSPDTQYF
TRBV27,CASSLGTGTNEQYF
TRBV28,CASSFRQSSYNEQFF
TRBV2,CASCPGTDYEQYF
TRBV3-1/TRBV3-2,CASSARTGSSYNSPLHF